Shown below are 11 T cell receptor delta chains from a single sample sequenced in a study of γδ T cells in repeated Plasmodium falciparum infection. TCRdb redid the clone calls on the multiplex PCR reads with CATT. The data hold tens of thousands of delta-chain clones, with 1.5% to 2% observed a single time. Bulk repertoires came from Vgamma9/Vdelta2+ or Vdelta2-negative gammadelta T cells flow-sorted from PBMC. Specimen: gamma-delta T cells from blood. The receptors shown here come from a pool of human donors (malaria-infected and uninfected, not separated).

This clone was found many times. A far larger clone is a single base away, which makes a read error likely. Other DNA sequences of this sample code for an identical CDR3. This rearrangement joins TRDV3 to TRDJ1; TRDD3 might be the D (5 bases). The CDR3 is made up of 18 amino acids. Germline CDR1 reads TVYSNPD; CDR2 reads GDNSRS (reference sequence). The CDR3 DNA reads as TGTGCCTCCCTGTTTTGGGCTACACTCTGGGCGGACACCGATAAGCTCATCTTT. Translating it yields CASLFWATLWADTDKLIF.

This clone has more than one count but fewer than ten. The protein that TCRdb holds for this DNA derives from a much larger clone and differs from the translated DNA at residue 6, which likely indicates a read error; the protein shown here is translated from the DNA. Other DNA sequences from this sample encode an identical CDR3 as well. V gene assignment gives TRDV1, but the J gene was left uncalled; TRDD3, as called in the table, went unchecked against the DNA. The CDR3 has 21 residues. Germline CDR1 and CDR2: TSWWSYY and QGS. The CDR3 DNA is TGTGCTCTTGGGTTTGTTACTTCCCTCCCGTACTGGGGGTCGTACACCGATAAACTCATCTTC. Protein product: CALGFVTSLPYWGSYTDKLIF.

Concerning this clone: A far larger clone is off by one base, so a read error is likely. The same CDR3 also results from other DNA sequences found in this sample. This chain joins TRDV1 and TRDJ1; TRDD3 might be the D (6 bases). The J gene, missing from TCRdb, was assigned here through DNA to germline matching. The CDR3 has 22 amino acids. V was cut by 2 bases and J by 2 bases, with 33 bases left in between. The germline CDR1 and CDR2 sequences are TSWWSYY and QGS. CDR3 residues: CALGEALDLYWAPPRGTDKLIF. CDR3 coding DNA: TGTGCTCTTGGGGAAGCCCTGGATCTGTACTGGGCCCCACCACGGGGTACCGATAAACTCATCTTT.

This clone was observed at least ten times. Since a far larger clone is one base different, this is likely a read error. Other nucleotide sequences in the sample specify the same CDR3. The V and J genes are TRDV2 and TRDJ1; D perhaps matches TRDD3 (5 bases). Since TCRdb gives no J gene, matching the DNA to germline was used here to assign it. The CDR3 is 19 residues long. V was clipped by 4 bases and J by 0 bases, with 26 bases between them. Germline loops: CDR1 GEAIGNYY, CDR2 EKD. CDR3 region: CACDTVSGGSPSHTDKLIF. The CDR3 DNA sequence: TGTGCCTGTGATACCGTCTCGGGGGGGTCCCCGAGCCACACCGATAAACTCATCTTT.

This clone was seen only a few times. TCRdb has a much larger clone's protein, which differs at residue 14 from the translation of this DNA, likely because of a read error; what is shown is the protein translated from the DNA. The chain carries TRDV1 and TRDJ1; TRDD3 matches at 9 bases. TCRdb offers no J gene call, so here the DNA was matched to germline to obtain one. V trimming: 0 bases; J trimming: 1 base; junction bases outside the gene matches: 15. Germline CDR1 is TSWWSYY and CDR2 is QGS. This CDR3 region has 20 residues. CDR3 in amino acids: CALGELHYWGTLWCTDKLIF. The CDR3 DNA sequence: TGTGCTCTTGGGGAACTCCACTACTGGGGGACCCTCTGGTGCACCGATAAACTCATCTTT.

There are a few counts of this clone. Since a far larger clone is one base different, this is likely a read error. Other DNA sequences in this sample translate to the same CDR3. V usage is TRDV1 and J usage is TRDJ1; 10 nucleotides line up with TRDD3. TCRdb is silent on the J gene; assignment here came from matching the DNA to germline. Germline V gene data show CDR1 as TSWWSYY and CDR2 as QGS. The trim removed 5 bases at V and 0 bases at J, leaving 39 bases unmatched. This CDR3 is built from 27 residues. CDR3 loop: CALGLEFLTFPSLLGDRGRRYTDKLIF. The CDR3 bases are TGTGCTCTTGGGCTAGAGTTCCTTACTTTCCCTTCTCTACTGGGGGATCGGGGGCGCCGGTACACCGATAAACTCATCTTT.

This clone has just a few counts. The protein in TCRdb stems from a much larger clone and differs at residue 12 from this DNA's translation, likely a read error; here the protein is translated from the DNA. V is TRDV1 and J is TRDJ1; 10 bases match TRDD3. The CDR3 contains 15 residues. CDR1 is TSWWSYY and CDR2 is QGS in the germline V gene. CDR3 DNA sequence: TGTGCTCTTGCAACTGGGGGATCGAGCACCGATGAACTCATCTTT. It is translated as CALATGGSSTDELIF.

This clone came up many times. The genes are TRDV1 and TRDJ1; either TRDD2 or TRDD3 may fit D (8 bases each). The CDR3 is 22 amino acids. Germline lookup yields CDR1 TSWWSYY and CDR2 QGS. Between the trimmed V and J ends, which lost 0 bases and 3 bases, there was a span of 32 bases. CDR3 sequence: CALGELRFSSYCGIRRPDKLIF. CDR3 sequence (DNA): TGTGCTCTTGGGGAACTACGATTTTCTTCCTACTGTGGGATACGGAGGCCCGATAAACTCATCTTT.

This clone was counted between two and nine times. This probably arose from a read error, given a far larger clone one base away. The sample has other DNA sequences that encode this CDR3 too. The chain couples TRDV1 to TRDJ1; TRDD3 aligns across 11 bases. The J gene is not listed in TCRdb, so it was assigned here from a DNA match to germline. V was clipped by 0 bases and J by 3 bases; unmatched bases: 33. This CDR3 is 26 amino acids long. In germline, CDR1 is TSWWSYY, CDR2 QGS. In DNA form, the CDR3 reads TGTGCTCTTGGGGAACTAGCGCGGCCTTCCTACGTGATCCCACCTCACTGGGGGATATGTCCCGATAAACTCATCTTT. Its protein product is CALGELARPSYVIPPHWGICPDKLIF.

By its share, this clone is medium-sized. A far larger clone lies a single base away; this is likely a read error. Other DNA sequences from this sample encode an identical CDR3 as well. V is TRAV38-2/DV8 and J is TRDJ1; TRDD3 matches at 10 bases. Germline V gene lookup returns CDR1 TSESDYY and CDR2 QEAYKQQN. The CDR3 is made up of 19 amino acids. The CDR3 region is CAYRSASLLGDLYTDKLIF. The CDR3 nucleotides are TGTGCTTATAGGAGCGCGAGCCTACTGGGGGATCTCTACACCGATAAGCTCATCTTT.

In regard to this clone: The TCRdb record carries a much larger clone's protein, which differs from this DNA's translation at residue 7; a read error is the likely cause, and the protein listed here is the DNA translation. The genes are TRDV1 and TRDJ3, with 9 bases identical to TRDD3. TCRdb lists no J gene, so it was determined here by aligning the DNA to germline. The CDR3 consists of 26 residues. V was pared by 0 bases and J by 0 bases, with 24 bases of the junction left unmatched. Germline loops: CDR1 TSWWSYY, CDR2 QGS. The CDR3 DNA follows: TGTGCTCTTGGGGAACTCATCCCCCCTACGTTGGAAGTCTGGGGGATTAGCTCCTGGGACACCCGACAGATGTTTTTC. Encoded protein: CALGELIPPTLEVWGISSWDTRQMFF.